This TCR beta chain was sequenced in a study of blood T cell repertoires in COVID-19. The wider study: Specimens from acute and convalescent COVID-19 originated in the United States, Italy and Spain. T cells, B-cell-depleted T cells, or PBMCs supplied cDNA or gDNA.

Seattle's enrolled individuals joined amid active infection and were then monitored longitudinally. CDR3 length: 15 amino acids. V dropped 7 bases and J dropped 0 bases, with 14 bases sitting between them. Germline V lookup: CDR1 LGHDT, CDR2 YNNKEL (reference sequence). In the original analysis: Counts of nucleated cells, estimated from reference gene primer amplification, were obtained. The method was immunoSEQ multiplex PCR; TCRdb's version includes in-frame clones alone and lacks a portion of them. The V and J calls and clone size come from that table; D and trimming were worked out from the DNA. The table has 150,000 or so clones, around 85% seen once.

The source is a woman aged 55 to 70 with COVID-19, enrolled during active disease. This chain joins TRBV3-1 (or the pseudogene TRBV3-2) and TRBJ2-3; perhaps TRBD2 as D (6 bases). Material for sequencing was peripheral blood. The CDR3 sequence is CASTLRGSSTDTQYF. CDR3 bases: TGTGCCAGCACTCTTCGGGGGTCTAGCACAGATACGCAGTATTTT.